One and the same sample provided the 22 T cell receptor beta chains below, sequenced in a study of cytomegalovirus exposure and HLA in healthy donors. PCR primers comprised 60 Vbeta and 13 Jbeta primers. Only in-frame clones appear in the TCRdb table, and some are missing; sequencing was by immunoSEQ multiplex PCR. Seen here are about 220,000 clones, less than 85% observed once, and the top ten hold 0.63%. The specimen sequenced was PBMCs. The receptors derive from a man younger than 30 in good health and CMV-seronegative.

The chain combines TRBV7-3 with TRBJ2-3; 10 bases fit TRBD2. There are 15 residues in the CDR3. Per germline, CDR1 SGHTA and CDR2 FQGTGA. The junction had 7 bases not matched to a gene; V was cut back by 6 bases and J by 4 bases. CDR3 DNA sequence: TGTGCCAGCAGTACCGCTAGCGGGAGTCCAGATACGCAGTATTTT. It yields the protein CASSTASGSPDTQYF.

The CDR3 DNA is TGTGCCAGTAGTCCTAGGACAGACCTGAAAGCTTTCTTT. Its protein product is CASSPRTDLKAFF. The gene calls are TRBV19 and TRBJ1-1, with D perhaps matching TRBD1 (6 bases). This CDR3 is built from 13 residues. The germline V gene has CDR1 LNHDA and CDR2 SQIVND (reference sequence). Trimming stripped 5 bases from V and 9 bases from J, with 16 bases between.

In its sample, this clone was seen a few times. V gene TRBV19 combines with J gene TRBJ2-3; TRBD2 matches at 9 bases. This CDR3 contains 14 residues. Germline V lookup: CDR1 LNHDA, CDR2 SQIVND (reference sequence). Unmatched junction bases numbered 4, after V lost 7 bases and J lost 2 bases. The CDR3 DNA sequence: TGTGCCAGTAACGGACTAGCGTACACAGATACGCAGTATTTT. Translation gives CASNGLAYTDTQYF.

The CDR3 is CASSMGQGSELLFF. CDR3 coding DNA: TGTGCCAGTAGTATGGGTCAGGGCTCCGAGTTGCTGTTTTTT. This chain connects TRBV19 to TRBJ1-4, with D tentatively TRBD1 (5 bases). In germline, CDR1 is LNHDA, CDR2 SQIVND (reference sequence). The CDR3 extends over 14 amino acids. With 3 bases removed from V and 14 bases from J, the gap between germline ends came to 19 bases.

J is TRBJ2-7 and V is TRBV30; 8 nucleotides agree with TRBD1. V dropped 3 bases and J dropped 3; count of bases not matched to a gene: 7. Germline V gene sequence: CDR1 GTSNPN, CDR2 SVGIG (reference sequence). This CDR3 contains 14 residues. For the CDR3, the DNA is TGTGCCTGGAGCCGGACAGGGATGGACTACGAGCAGTACTTC. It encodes CAWSRTGMDYEQYF.

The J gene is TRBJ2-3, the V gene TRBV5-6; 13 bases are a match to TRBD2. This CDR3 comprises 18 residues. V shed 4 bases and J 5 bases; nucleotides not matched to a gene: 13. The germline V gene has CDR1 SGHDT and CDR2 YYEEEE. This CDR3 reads CASSPRAKTSGRLDTQYF. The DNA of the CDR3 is TGTGCCAGCAGCCCACGCGCTAAGACTAGCGGGAGGCTAGATACGCAGTATTTT.

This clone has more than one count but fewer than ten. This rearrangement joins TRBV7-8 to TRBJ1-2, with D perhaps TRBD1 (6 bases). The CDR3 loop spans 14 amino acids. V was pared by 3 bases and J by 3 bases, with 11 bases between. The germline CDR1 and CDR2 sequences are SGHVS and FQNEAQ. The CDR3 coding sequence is TGTGCCAGCAGCTTGGAACAGGGATACTATGGCTACACCTTC. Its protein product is CASSLEQGYYGYTF.

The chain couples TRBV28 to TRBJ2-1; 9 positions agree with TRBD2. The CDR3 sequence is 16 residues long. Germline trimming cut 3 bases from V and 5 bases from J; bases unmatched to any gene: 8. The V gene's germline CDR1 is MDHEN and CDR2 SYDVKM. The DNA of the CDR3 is TGTGCCAGCAGTTTGGGTGCGGGAGGGCCGGACAATGAGCAGTTCTTC. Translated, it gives CASSLGAGGPDNEQFF.

The CDR3 DNA follows: TGTGCCAGCAGTTCCTTGTACTCTGGGGCCAACGTCCTGACTTTC. It specifies CASSSLYSGANVLTF. The gene calls are TRBV6-5 and TRBJ2-6; D is unclear. This CDR3 spans 15 amino acids. Deletions cut 4 bases from V and 0 bases from J, with 7 bases between. CDR1 MNHEY and CDR2 SVGAGI come from the germline V gene.

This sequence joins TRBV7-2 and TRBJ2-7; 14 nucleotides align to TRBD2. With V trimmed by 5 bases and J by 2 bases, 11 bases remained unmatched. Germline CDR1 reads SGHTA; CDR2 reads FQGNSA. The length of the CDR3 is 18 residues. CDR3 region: CASSPQTSGRAYTYEQYF. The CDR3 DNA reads TGTGCCAGCAGCCCCCAGACTAGCGGGAGGGCCTACACCTACGAGCAGTACTTC.

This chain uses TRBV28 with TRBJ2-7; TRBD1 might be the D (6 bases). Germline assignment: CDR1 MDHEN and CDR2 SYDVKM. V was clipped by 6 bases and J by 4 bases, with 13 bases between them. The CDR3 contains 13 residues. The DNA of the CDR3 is TGTGCCAGCAGCCAAACAGGGTTTTACGAGCAGTACTTC. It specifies CASSQTGFYEQYF.

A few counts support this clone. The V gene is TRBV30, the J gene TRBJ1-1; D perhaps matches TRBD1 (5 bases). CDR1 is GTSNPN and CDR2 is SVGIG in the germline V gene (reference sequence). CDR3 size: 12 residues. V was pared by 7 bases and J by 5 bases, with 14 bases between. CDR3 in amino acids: CASAGGSTEAFF. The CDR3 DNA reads TGTGCCTCGGCCGGGGGGTCGACTGAAGCTTTCTTT. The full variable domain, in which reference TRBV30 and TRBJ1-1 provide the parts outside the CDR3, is SQTIHQWPATLVQPVGSPLSLECTVEGTSNPNLYWYRQAAGRGLQLLFYSVGIGQISSEVPQNLSASRPQDRQFILSSKKLLLSDSGFYLCASAGGSTEAFFGQGTRLTVV.

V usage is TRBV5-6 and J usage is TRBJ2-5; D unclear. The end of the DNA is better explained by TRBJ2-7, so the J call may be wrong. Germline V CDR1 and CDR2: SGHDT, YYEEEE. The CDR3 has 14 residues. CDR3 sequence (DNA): TGTGCCAGCAGCTTGTGGGCAGAACCCTACGAGCAGTACTTC. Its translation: CASSLWAEPYEQYF.

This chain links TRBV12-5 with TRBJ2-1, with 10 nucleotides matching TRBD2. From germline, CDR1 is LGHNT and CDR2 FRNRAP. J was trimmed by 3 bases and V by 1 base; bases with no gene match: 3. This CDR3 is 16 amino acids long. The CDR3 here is CASGLASGRGYNEQFF. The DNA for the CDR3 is TGTGCTAGTGGTTTGGCTAGCGGGAGAGGCTACAATGAGCAGTTCTTC.

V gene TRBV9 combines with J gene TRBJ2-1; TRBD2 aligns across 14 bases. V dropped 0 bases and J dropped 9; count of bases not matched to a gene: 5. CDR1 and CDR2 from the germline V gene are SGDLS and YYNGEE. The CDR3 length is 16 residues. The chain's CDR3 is CASSVGGLAGGGEQFF. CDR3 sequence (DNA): TGTGCCAGCAGCGTAGGCGGACTAGCGGGAGGAGGTGAGCAGTTCTTC.

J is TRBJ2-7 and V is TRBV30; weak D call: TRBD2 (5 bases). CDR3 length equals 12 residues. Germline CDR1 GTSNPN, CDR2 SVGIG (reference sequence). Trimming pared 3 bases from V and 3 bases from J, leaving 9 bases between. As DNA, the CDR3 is TGTGCCTGGAGCCCAACTAGCTACGAGCAGTACTTC. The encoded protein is CAWSPTSYEQYF.

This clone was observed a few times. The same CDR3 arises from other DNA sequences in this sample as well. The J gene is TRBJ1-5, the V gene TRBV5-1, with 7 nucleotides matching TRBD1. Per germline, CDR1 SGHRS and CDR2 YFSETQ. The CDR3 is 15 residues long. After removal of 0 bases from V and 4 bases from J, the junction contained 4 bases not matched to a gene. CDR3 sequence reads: CASSLEGARNQPQHF. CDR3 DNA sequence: TGCGCCAGCAGCTTGGAGGGGGCTCGGAATCAGCCCCAGCATTTT.

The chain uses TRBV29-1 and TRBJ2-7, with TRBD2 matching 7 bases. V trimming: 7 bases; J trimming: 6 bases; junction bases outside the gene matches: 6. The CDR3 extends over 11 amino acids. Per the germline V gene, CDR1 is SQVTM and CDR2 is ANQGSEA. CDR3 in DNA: TGCAGCGGCTGGGGGGGTTCCGAGCAGTACTTC. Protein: CSGWGGSEQYF.

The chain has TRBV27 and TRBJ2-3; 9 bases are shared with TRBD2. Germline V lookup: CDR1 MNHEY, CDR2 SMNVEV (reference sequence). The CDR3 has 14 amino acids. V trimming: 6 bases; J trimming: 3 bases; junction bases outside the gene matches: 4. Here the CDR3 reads CASSRLAGTDTQYF. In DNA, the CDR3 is TGTGCCAGCAGCAGGCTAGCGGGGACAGATACGCAGTATTTT.

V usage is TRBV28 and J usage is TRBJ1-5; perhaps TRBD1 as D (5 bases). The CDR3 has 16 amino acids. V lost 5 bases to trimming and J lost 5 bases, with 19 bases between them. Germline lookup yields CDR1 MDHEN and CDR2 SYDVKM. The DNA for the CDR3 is TGTGCCAGCAGTCGAAGGACCGTGGGGCCGGATCAGCCCCAGCATTTT. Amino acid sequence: CASSRRTVGPDQPQHF.

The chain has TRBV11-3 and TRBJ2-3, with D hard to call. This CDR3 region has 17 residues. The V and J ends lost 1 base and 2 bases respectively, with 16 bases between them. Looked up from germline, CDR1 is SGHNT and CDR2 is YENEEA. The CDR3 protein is CASSLGTTTLDTDTQYF. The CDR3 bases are TGTGCCAGCAGCTTAGGAACTACAACCCTAGACACAGATACGCAGTATTTT.

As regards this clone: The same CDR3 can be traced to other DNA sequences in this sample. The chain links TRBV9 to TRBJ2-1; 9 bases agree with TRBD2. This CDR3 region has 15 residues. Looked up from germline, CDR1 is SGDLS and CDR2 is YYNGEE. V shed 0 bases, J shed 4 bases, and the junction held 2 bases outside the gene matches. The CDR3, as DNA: TGTGCCAGCAGCGTAGGTAGCGGGGGATACAATGAGCAGTTCTTC. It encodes CASSVGSGGYNEQFF.